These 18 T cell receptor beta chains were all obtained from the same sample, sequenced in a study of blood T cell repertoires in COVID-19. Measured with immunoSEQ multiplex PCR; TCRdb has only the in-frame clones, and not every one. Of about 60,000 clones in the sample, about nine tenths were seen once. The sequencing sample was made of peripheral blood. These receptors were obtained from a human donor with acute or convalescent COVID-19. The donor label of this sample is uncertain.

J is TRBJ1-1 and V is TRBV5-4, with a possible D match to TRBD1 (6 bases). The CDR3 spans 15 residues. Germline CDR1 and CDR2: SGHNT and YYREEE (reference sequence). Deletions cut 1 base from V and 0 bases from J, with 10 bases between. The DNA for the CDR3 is TGTGCCAGCAGCTTGAAGGGGACAATGAACACTGAAGCTTTCTTT. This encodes CASSLKGTMNTEAFF.

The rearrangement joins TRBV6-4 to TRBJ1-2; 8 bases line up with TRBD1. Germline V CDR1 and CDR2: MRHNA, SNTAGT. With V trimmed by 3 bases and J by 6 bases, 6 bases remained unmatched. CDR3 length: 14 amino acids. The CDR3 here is CASSEGTGGDGYTF. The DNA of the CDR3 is TGTGCCAGCAGTGAAGGGACAGGAGGTGATGGCTACACCTTC.

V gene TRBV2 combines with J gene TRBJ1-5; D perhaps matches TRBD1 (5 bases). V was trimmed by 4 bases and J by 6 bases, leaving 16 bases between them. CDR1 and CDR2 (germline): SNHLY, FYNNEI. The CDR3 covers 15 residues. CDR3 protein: CASSVTVGTVQPQHF. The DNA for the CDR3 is TGTGCCAGCAGTGTGACAGTGGGAACAGTTCAGCCCCAGCATTTT.

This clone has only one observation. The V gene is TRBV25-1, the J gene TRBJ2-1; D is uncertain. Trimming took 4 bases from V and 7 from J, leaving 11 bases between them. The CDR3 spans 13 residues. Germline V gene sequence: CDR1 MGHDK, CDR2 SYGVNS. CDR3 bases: TGTGCCAGCAGTGTCCGCAGGTGGAATGAGCAGTTCTTC. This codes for CASSVRRWNEQFF.

CDR3 amino acids: CASSLLDRDRGYGYTF. Here the CDR3 DNA reads TGTGCCAGCAGCTTACTAGACCGGGACAGGGGATATGGCTACACCTTC. The chain couples TRBV5-4 to TRBJ1-2; 10 positions match TRBD1. The CDR3 has 16 amino acids. Germline V gene data show CDR1 as SGHNT and CDR2 as YYREEE (reference sequence). V gave up 2 bases and J gave up 5 bases; unmatched junction bases: 9.

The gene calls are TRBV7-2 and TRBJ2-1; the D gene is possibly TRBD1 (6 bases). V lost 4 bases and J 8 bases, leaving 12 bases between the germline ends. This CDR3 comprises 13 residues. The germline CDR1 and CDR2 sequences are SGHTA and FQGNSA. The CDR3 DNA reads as TGTGCCAGCAGCTATTCCGGGACATATGAGCAGTTCTTC. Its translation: CASSYSGTYEQFF.

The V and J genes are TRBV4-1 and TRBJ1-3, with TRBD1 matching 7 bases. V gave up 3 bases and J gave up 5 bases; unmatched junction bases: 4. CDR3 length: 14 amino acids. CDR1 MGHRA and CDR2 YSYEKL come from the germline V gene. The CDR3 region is CASSQTGNRNTIYF. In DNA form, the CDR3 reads TGCGCCAGCAGCCAGACAGGGAACCGAAACACCATATATTTT.

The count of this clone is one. The CDR3 nucleotides read TGTGCCAGCAGGACTAGCGCCAACTACGAGCAGTACTTC. Its translation is CASRTSANYEQYF. The chain couples TRBV6-5 to TRBJ2-7; 8 positions match TRBD2. Looked up from germline, CDR1 is MNHEY and CDR2 is SVGAGI. The CDR3 contains 13 residues. V lost 6 bases and J lost 3; bases outside the gene matches: 4.

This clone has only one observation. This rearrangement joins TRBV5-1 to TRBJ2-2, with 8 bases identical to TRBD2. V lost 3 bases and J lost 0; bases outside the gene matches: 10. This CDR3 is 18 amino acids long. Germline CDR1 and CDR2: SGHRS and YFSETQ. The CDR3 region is CASSSATSGFANTGELFF. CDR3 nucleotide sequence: TGCGCCAGCAGCTCGGCCACTAGCGGCTTCGCGAACACCGGGGAGCTGTTTTTT. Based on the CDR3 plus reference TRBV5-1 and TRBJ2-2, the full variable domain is KAGVTQTPRYLIKTRGQQVTLSCSPISGHRSVSWYQQTPGQGLQFLFEYFSETQRNKGNFPGRFSGRQFSNSRSEMNVSTLELGDSALYLCASSSATSGFANTGELFFGEGSRLTVL.

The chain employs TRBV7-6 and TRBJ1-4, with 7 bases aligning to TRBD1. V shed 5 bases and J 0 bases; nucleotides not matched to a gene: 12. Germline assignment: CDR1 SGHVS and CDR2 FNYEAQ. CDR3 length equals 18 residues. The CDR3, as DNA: TGTGCCAGCAGCCGCAAGACAGGGCCCGAAGCAACTAATGAAAAACTGTTTTTT. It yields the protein CASSRKTGPEATNEKLFF.

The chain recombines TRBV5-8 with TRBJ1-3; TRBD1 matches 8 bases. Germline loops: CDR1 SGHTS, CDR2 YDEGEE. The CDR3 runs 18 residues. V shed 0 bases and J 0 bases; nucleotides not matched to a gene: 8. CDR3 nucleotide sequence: TGTGCCAGCAGCTTGGATGCCCCAGGGGGCAACTCTGGAAACACCATATATTTT. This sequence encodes CASSLDAPGGNSGNTIYF.

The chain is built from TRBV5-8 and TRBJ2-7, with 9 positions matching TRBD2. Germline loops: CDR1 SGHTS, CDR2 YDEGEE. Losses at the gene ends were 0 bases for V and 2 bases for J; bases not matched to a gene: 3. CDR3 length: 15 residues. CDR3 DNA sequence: TGTGCCAGCAGCTTGGAACTAGCGGGTCCCTACGAGCAGTACTTC. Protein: CASSLELAGPYEQYF.

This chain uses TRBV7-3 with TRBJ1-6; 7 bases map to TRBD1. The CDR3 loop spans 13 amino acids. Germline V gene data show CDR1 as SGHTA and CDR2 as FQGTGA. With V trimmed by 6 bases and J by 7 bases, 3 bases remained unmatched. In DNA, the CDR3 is TGTGCCAGCAGTCGGGACAGAAATTCACCCCTCCACTTT. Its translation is CASSRDRNSPLHF.

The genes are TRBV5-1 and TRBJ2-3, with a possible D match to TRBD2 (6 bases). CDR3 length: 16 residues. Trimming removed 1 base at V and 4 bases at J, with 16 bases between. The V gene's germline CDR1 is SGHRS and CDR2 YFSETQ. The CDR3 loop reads CASSLTVQGGADTQYF. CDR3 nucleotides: TGCGCCAGCAGCTTGACAGTCCAGGGAGGAGCAGATACGCAGTATTTT.

CDR3 bases: TGCGCCAGCAGCTTGTGGGCTAGCGGTCCCAATGAGCAGTTCTTC. Translation: CASSLWASGPNEQFF. This chain links TRBV5-1 with TRBJ2-1, with 7 bases matching TRBD2. The CDR3 runs 15 residues. Germline V gene data show CDR1 as SGHRS and CDR2 as YFSETQ. The J segment lost 6 bases and the V segment lost 1 base, leaving 7 bases of the junction unmatched.

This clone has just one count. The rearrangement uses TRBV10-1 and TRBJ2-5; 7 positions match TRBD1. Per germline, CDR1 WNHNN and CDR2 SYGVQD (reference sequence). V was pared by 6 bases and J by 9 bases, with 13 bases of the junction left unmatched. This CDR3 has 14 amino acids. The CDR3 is CASSWDSQKVAQYF. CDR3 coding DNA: TGCGCCAGCAGCTGGGACAGTCAAAAGGTGGCCCAGTACTTC.

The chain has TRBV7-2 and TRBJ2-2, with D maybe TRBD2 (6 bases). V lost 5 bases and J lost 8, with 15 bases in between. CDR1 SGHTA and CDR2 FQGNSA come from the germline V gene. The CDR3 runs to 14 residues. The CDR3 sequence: CASSLGASVGELFF. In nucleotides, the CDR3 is TGTGCCAGCAGCCTAGGGGCTAGCGTGGGGGAGCTGTTTTTT.

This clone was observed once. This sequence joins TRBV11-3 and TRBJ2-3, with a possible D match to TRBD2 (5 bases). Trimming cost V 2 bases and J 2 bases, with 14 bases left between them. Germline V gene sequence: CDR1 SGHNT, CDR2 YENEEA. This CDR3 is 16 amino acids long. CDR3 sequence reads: CASSLQSAGITDTQYF. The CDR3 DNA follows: TGTGCCAGCAGCTTACAGTCAGCCGGGATCACAGATACGCAGTATTTT. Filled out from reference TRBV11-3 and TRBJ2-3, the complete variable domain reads EAGVVQSPRYKIIEKKQPVAFWCNPISGHNTLYWYLQNLGQGPELLIRYENEEAVDDSQLPKDRFSAERLKGVDSTLKIQPAELGDSAVYLCASSLQSAGITDTQYFGPGTRLTVL.